The sequence of this T cell receptor (beta chain) was determined in a study of blood T cell repertoires in COVID-19. V gave up 2 bases and J gave up 1 base, with 14 bases separating them. The CDR3 runs to 16 residues. Germline V gives CDR1 SNHLY, CDR2 FYNNEI. Measured with immunoSEQ multiplex PCR; TCRdb has only the in-frame clones, and not every one. The sample records 100,000 to 150,000 clones, 80% to 95% being singletons. Sequenced: peripheral blood. The sequence was collected from a man aged 45 to 65 with COVID-19, enrolled during active disease. This chain joins TRBV2 and TRBJ2-5; D perhaps matches TRBD1 (5 bases). The CDR3 bases are TGTGCCAGCAGTGAAACGAAACGACAGCTCCAAGAGACCCAGTACTTC. Protein: CASSETKRQLQETQYF.